What follows are 8 T cell receptor beta chains derived from one specimen sequenced in a study of blood T cell repertoires in COVID-19. Measured with immunoSEQ multiplex PCR; TCRdb has only the in-frame clones, and not every one. This sample has approximately 53,000 clones, with around four fifths found just once. The specimen sequenced was peripheral blood. Every receptor here comes from a woman aged 60 to 75 with acute or convalescent COVID-19.

The gene calls are TRBV7-8 and TRBJ1-5; the match to TRBD1 covers 8 bases. Trimming removed 2 bases from V and 2 bases from J; junction bases left unmatched: 5. The germline V gene encodes CDR1 SGHVS and CDR2 FQNEAQ. The CDR3 covers 16 residues. CDR3 sequence: CASSLMSGGGNQPQHF. CDR3 nucleotide sequence: TGTGCCAGCAGCTTAATGTCAGGGGGCGGCAATCAGCCCCAGCATTTT.

The rearrangement links TRBV19 to TRBJ1-2, with D unresolved. Germline V gene sequence: CDR1 LNHDA, CDR2 SQIVND (reference sequence). CDR3 length: 14 residues. Trimming took 3 bases from V and 5 from J, leaving 13 bases between them. The CDR3 loop reads CASSIAGILYGYTF. The DNA for the CDR3 is TGTGCCAGTAGTATCGCGGGGATACTATATGGCTACACCTTC.

The rearrangement joins TRBV2 to TRBJ1-6, with D possibly matching TRBD1 (5 bases). CDR1 SNHLY and CDR2 FYNNEI come from the germline V gene. V dropped 2 bases and J dropped 14 bases, with 13 bases sitting between them. The CDR3 runs to 13 residues. CDR3 region: CASSERVTDALHF. CDR3 coding DNA: TGTGCCAGCAGTGAAAGGGTGACAGACGCCCTCCACTTT.

The CDR3 DNA follows: TGCGCCAGCAGCTCGCGCCCGGGACAGGGGGCAGGGGAGCTGTTTTTT. Its protein product is CASSSRPGQGAGELFF. The J gene is TRBJ2-2, the V gene TRBV5-1, with TRBD1 matching 12 bases. CDR1 is SGHRS, CDR2 YFSETQ, per germline. The CDR3 loop spans 16 amino acids. With 3 bases clipped from V and 8 bases from J, the junction kept 8 bases outside the gene matches.

The chain recombines TRBV9 with TRBJ2-2; perhaps TRBD1 as D (5 bases). The CDR3 runs to 15 residues. The V and J ends lost 1 base and 0 bases respectively, with 7 bases between them. Per the germline V gene, CDR1 is SGDLS and CDR2 is YYNGEE. CDR3 loop: CASSVSGSNTGELFF. Here the CDR3 DNA reads TGTGCCAGCAGCGTATCAGGGTCGAACACCGGGGAGCTGTTTTTT.

This clone has a handful of counts. The rearrangement joins TRBV1 to TRBJ2-1; the DNA was not compared with TRBD2, the D call given in the table. TRBV1 is recorded as a pseudogene. This CDR3 has 16 residues. CDR3 region: CTSTWTSGSHCNEQFF. CDR3 nucleotide sequence: TGCACCAGTACTTGGACTAGCGGGAGTCATTGCAATGAGCAGTTCTTC.

The chain carries TRBV4-1 and TRBJ1-1; TRBD1 agrees at 10 bases. This CDR3 comprises 16 residues. Germline loops: CDR1 MGHRA, CDR2 YSYEKL. V trimming: 0 bases; J trimming: 6 bases; junction bases outside the gene matches: 7. As DNA, the CDR3 is TGCGCCAGCAGCCAAGATCGGAGACAGGGGGCCCCTGAAGCTTTCTTT. This codes for CASSQDRRQGAPEAFF.

The chain links TRBV19 to TRBJ2-1, with 7 bases identical to TRBD2. Germline-derived CDR1 and CDR2 are LNHDA and SQIVND (reference sequence). The CDR3 sequence is 15 residues long. CDR3 DNA sequence: TGTGCATGCCGGGGTGGCGGGGGAGTTGGAAATGAGCAGTTCTTC. It encodes CACRGGGGVGNEQFF.